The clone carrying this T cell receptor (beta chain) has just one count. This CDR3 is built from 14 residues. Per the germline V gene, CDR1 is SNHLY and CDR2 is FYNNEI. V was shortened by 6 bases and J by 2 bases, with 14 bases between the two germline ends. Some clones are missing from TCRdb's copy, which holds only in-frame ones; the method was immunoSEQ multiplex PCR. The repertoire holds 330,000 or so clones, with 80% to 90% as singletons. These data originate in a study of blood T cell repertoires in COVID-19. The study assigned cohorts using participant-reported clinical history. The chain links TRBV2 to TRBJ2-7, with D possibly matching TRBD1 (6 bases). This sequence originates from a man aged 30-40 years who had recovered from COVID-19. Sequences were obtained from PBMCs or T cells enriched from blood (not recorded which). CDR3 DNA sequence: TGTGCCAGCAGGGGGGCAACAGTTGCCTACGAGCAGTACTTC. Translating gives CASRGATVAYEQYF.